Below are 28 T cell receptor beta chains sequenced from a single sample in a study of T cell clonality in common variable immunodeficiency. Sequencing used immunoSEQ multiplex PCR; TCRdb keeps in-frame clones, though not all of them. This sample comprises tens of thousands of clones, none seen once only. Source material: peripheral blood mononuclear cells. All receptors derive from a person aged 18 to 70 in good health.

There are many counts of this clone. The CDR3 goes on 3 residues after the read ends, and that part is filled in from the germline J gene. V usage is TRBV19 and J usage is TRBJ1-5; 9 bases fit TRBD1. V trimming: 10 bases; J trimming: 0 bases; junction bases outside the gene matches: 4. From germline, CDR1 is LNHDA and CDR2 SQIVND (reference sequence). The CDR3 contains 14 residues. CDR3: CATSDRGSNQPQHF. The CDR3 DNA, read in part, is TGTGCCACCTCGGACAGGGGTAGCAATCAGCCC.

This clone has ten or more counts. The sequence runs out 3 residues before the end of the CDR3; the remainder is reconstructed from the germline J gene. The chain carries TRBV7-9 and TRBJ2-2; no reliable D call. The CDR3 runs to 14 residues. V gave up 5 bases and J gave up 4 bases, with 11 bases separating them. The germline CDR1 and CDR2 sequences are SEHNR and FQNEAQ (reference sequence). CDR3 DNA, as far as it was read: TGTGCCAGCAGCCCCGAAGGTGCCACCGGGGAG. This encodes CASSPEGATGE. The full CDR3 protein is CASSPEGATGELFF.

This clone was recorded a few times. CDR3 amino acids: CSAVQGIGNTIYF. CDR3 DNA, as far as it was read: TGCAGTGCCGTACAGGGTATCGGAAACACC. The rearrangement links TRBV20-1 to TRBJ1-3; D possibly corresponds to TRBD1 (6 bases). The read terminates 3 residues ahead of where the CDR3 ends, so the germline J gene completes it. Germline CDR1 reads DFQATT; CDR2 reads SNEGSKA (reference sequence). Trimming took off 6 bases at V and 4 bases at J, with 13 bases between the two ends. The CDR3 totals 13 residues.

This clone has a handful of counts. With the read ending 3 residues before the CDR3 end, the germline J gene is used to fill in that end. The V call is TRBV7-9, the J call TRBJ2-3; maybe TRBD1 (5 bases). Germline CDR1 SEHNR, CDR2 FQNEAQ (reference sequence). V lost 2 bases, J lost 1 base, and 10 bases lay in between. This CDR3 comprises 15 residues. The sequenced part of the CDR3 DNA is TGTGCCAGCAGCTTACAGGGTGCCGGCACAGATACG. The encoded protein is CASSLQGAGTDT. The CDR3 as a whole reads CASSLQGAGTDTQYF.

There are many counts of this clone. The sequenced CDR3 bases are TGCAGTGCTAGTGAGCCAAAGGGGTTGTCC. Protein: CSASEPKGLS. Given in full, the CDR3 is CSASEPKGLSIYF. V gene TRBV20-1 combines with J gene TRBJ1-3; maybe TRBD1 (5 bases). Read data end 3 residues before the CDR3 end; the end is taken from the germline J gene. Germline CDR1 is DFQATT and CDR2 is SNEGSKA (reference sequence). The CDR3 runs to 13 residues.

This clone appeared many times. The CDR3 extends 3 residues past the end of the read, so its final part is completed from the germline J gene. The chain couples TRBV5-1 to TRBJ2-2; 7 bases agree with TRBD1. Germline values: CDR1 SGHRS, CDR2 YFSETQ. V shed 4 bases and J 5 bases; nucleotides not matched to a gene: 11. The CDR3 extends over 16 amino acids. The CDR3 bases that were read are TGCGCCAGCAGCCAAGTTCGGGACAGCTCTACCGGGGAG. Protein sequence: CASSQVRDSSTGE. The CDR3 reads in full as CASSQVRDSSTGELFF.

Details on this clone: The read terminates 3 residues ahead of where the CDR3 ends, so the germline J gene completes it. This sequence joins TRBV5-1 and TRBJ1-3, with D possibly matching TRBD1 (5 bases). Germline CDR1 is SGHRS and CDR2 is YFSETQ. This CDR3 spans 14 amino acids. V gave up 0 bases and J gave up 3 bases, with 7 bases separating them. The sequenced CDR3 bases are TGCGCCAGCAGCTTGGGGGACTTTGGAAACACC. This sequence encodes CASSLGDFGNT. The full CDR3 protein reads CASSLGDFGNTIYF.

There are many counts of this clone. Sequencing ends 3 residues short of the CDR3 end; the germline J gene provides the rest. The J gene is TRBJ1-1, the V gene TRBV19; 7 bases fit TRBD1. The CDR3 spans 14 residues. The V gene end was trimmed by 8 bases and the J gene end by 3 bases; junction bases not matched to a gene: 9. The germline gives CDR1 LNHDA, CDR2 SQIVND (reference sequence). The sequenced CDR3 bases are TGTGCCAGTGGGACCGGGACAGAATACACTGAA. It specifies CASGTGTEYTE. From start to end, the CDR3 is CASGTGTEYTEAFF.

In this sample, this clone turned up many times. A read error may produce the germline difference seen at one junction end. The read falls 3 residues short of the CDR3 end, and the missing part is taken from the germline J gene. J is TRBJ2-5 and V is TRBV7-7; D is tentatively TRBD1 or TRBD2 (5 bases each). Germline V lookup: CDR1 SSHAT, CDR2 FNYEAQ (reference sequence). CDR3 length equals 15 residues. The CDR3 sequence is CASSFGGTGQETQYF. The part of the CDR3 DNA that was read is TGTGCTAGCAGCTTCGGAGGTACAGGCCAAGAGACC.

This clone was observed at least ten times. From the germline J gene comes the end of the CDR3, since the read stops 3 residues before it. The chain recombines TRBV9 with TRBJ2-1; D perhaps matches TRBD2 (6 bases). Trimming pared 1 base from V and 0 bases from J, leaving 17 bases between. The CDR3 contains 18 residues. Germline V gene sequence: CDR1 SGDLS, CDR2 YYNGEE. The sequenced part of the CDR3 DNA is TGTGCCAGCAGCGTATACCCTACTAGCACTGGCTCCTACAATGAG. It translates to CASSVYPTSTGSYNE. The entire CDR3 is CASSVYPTSTGSYNEQFF.

This clone was recorded at least ten times. Coverage ceases 3 residues before the CDR3 finishes, and the germline J gene fills in the end. V is TRBV10-3 and J is TRBJ1-2; D perhaps matches TRBD1 (6 bases). Germline CDR1 and CDR2: ENHRY and SYGVKD. The CDR3 runs 15 residues. The CDR3 loop reads CAISGGAGAKNIYTF. The CDR3 DNA, read in part, is TGTGCCATATCGGGGGGGGCCGGAGCCAAAAACATC.

This clone was counted at least ten times. The observed sequence ends 3 residues before the CDR3 terminus, with the missing tail filled in from the germline J gene. V is TRBV5-4 and J is TRBJ2-7; perhaps TRBD2 as D (5 bases). Per the germline V gene, CDR1 is SGHNT and CDR2 is YYREEE (reference sequence). Trimming left V 0 bases short and J 2 bases short, with 9 bases between. This CDR3 spans 14 amino acids. The CDR3 region is CASSLGGFAYEQYF. The sequenced CDR3 bases are TGTGCCAGCAGCTTGGGCGGGTTCGCCTACGAG.

This clone was seen repeatedly, ten times or more. The CDR3 extends 3 residues past the end of the read, so its final part is completed from the germline J gene. The rearrangement links TRBV20-1 to TRBJ1-1, with D tentatively TRBD1 (6 bases). CDR3 size: 13 residues. Germline loops: CDR1 DFQATT, CDR2 SNEGSKA (reference sequence). Partial CDR3 DNA: TGCAGCCTAGGGGGGGGGCGGAACACTGAA. It translates to CSLGGGRNTE. In full, the CDR3 is CSLGGGRNTEAFF.

This clone was seen ten or more times. Read data end 3 residues before the CDR3 end; the end is taken from the germline J gene. This chain links TRBV5-1 with TRBJ2-5; D remains ambiguous. The germline CDR1 and CDR2 sequences are SGHRS and YFSETQ. Trimming cost V 6 bases and J 3 bases, with 15 bases left between them. This CDR3 spans 14 amino acids. The chain's CDR3 is CASTTTRFEETQYF. Incomplete CDR3 DNA: TGCGCCAGCACAACAACGAGATTCGAAGAGACC.

This clone was recorded many times. The read comes to an end 3 residues before the CDR3 does, leaving the germline J gene to fill in the end. The chain couples TRBV28 to TRBJ2-5; tentative D call: TRBD2 (5 bases). V lost 6 bases to trimming and J lost 5 bases, with 16 bases between them. Germline V lookup: CDR1 MDHEN, CDR2 SYDVKM. The CDR3 totals 14 residues. CDR3 amino acids: CASRPALPGETQYF. CDR3 bases read: TGTGCCAGCAGACCCGCCCTCCCGGGGGAGACC.

This clone was found many times. The read comes to an end 3 residues before the CDR3 does, leaving the germline J gene to fill in the end. The chain has TRBV11-2 and TRBJ1-1, with 7 bases aligning to TRBD1. V was clipped by 7 bases and J by 1 base; unmatched bases: 9. Germline V gene sequence: CDR1 SGHAT, CDR2 FQNNGV. The CDR3 spans 15 residues. CDR3 region: CASTWDSFGNTEAFF. The CDR3 DNA, read in part, is TGTGCCAGCACCTGGGACAGCTTTGGGAACACTGAA. The whole variable domain, filled in from reference TRBV11-2 and TRBJ1-1, reads EAGVAQSPRYKIIEKRQSVAFWCNPISGHATLYWYQQILGQGPKLLIQFQNNGVVDDSQLPKDRFSAERLKGVDSTLKIQPAKLEDSAVYLCASTWDSFGNTEAFFGQGTRLTVV.

In this sample, this clone turned up many times. The missing CDR3 end, 3 residues past where the read stops, is filled in from the germline J gene. V is TRBV19 and J is TRBJ2-5; a weak D match, TRBD2 (7 bases). Germline-derived CDR1 and CDR2 are LNHDA and SQIVND (reference sequence). Trimming removed 3 bases from V and 2 bases from J, with 13 bases in between. The CDR3 covers 15 residues. CDR3 loop: CASSIGAGAQETQYF. CDR3 bases read: TGTGCCAGTAGTATCGGGGCGGGGGCTCAAGAGACC.

This clone was counted a few times. Mismatch with germline at one junction end may stem from a read error. The sequenced fragment ends 3 residues before the CDR3 boundary, so the rest is inferred from the germline J gene. This sample includes further DNA sequences coding for the same CDR3. This sequence joins TRBV30 and TRBJ1-3; D is unclear. The length of the CDR3 is 15 residues. Germline-derived CDR1 and CDR2 are GTSNPN and SVGIG (reference sequence). The part of the CDR3 DNA that was read is TGTGCCTGGACTTATGACTCGAGCTCTGGAAACACA. Its protein product is CAWTYDSSSGNT. The CDR3 in full is CAWTYDSSSGNTIYF.

This clone has only a few counts. Read data end 3 residues before the CDR3 end; the end is taken from the germline J gene. This chain joins TRBV7-9 and TRBJ2-3, with no clear D. Germline CDR1 is SEHNR and CDR2 is FQNEAQ (reference sequence). The CDR3 consists of 13 residues. Trimming stripped 4 bases from V and 2 bases from J, with 7 bases between. CDR3 DNA, as far as it was read: TGTGCCAGCAGCTCCGGGTCCACAGATACG. This translates into CASSSGSTDT. The full CDR3 protein is CASSSGSTDTQYF. Supplemented by reference TRBV7-9 and TRBJ2-3, the full variable domain reads DTGVSQNPRHKITKRGQNVTFRCDPISEHNRLYWYRQTLGQGPEFLTYFQNEAQLEKSRLLSDRFSAERPKGSFSTLEIQRTEQGDSAMYLCASSSGSTDTQYFGPGTRLTVL.

This clone was detected ten times or more. The observed sequence ends 3 residues before the CDR3 terminus, with the missing tail filled in from the germline J gene. The chain has TRBV5-1 and TRBJ1-5; 7 bases are a match to TRBD1. The V gene's germline CDR1 is SGHRS and CDR2 YFSETQ. This CDR3 has 15 amino acids. V trimming: 3 bases; J trimming: 4 bases; junction bases outside the gene matches: 7. Incomplete CDR3 DNA: TGCGCCAGCAGCTCCGGGGACAGATCTAATCAGCCC. Translated: CASSSGDRSNQP. The full CDR3 protein reads CASSSGDRSNQPQHF. Filled out from reference TRBV5-1 and TRBJ1-5, the complete variable domain reads KAGVTQTPRYLIKTRGQQVTLSCSPISGHRSVSWYQQTPGQGLQFLFEYFSETQRNKGNFPGRFSGRQFSNSRSEMNVSTLELGDSALYLCASSSGDRSNQPQHFGDGTRLSIL.

This clone has a count of ten or more. The read terminates 3 residues before the CDR3 end, so the remaining end is supplied by the germline J gene. The genes are TRBV2 and TRBJ1-4; D perhaps matches TRBD1 (6 bases). The CDR3 extends over 15 amino acids. Deletions cut 6 bases from V and 1 base from J, with 12 bases between. Germline V gene lookup returns CDR1 SNHLY and CDR2 FYNNEI. Partial CDR3 DNA: TGTGCCAGCAGAAAACAGGGACAAACTAATGAAAAA. Protein sequence: CASRKQGQTNEK. The full CDR3 is CASRKQGQTNEKLFF.

Ten or more counts support this clone. The CDR3 end is not reached by the read, which stops 3 residues before it; the germline J gene fills it in. The chain links TRBV2 to TRBJ2-3, with TRBD2 identical over 8 bases. Germline V gives CDR1 SNHLY, CDR2 FYNNEI. V lost 7 bases, J lost 6 bases, and 12 bases stayed unmatched. This CDR3 spans 15 amino acids. CDR3 bases read: TGTGCCAGCATACCACCTGGACTAGCTTACGATACG. Encoded protein: CASIPPGLAYDT. The full CDR3 sequence reads CASIPPGLAYDTQYF. Complete variable domain (other parts from reference TRBV2 and TRBJ2-3): EPEVTQTPSHQVTQMGQEVILRCVPISNHLYFYWYRQILGQKVEFLVSFYNNEISEKSEIFDDQFSVERPDGSNFTLKIRSTKLEDSAMYFCASIPPGLAYDTQYFGPGTRLTVL.

This clone was counted ten times or more. The read terminates 3 residues ahead of where the CDR3 ends, so the germline J gene completes it. The J gene is TRBJ1-1, the V gene TRBV5-1, with D possibly TRBD1 on 6 matching bases. Germline V gives CDR1 SGHRS, CDR2 YFSETQ. This CDR3 is 14 amino acids long. V was cut by 1 base and J by 1 base, with 8 bases left in between. CDR3 bases read: TGCGCCAGCAGCTTGAGGGGGACGAACACTGAA. Encoded protein: CASSLRGTNTE. The CDR3 in full is CASSLRGTNTEAFF.

This clone has a count of ten or more. The read finishes 3 residues shy of the CDR3 end, and the germline J gene is used to complete it. The rearrangement uses TRBV5-1 and TRBJ1-2; possibly TRBD1 for D (6 bases). Trimming removed 6 bases from V and 1 base from J, with 10 bases in between. There are 13 residues in the CDR3. Germline CDR1 and CDR2: SGHRS and YFSETQ. The sequenced part of the CDR3 DNA is TGCGCCAGCAACCCAGGGGATAACTATGGC. It yields the protein CASNPGDNYG. The entire CDR3 is CASNPGDNYGYTF.

This clone turned up a few times. Incomplete CDR3 DNA: TGTGCCAGCAGCTTCGACAGGGCTAACGAG. Its translation: CASSFDRANE. The entire CDR3 sequence reads CASSFDRANEAFF. The rearrangement links TRBV7-3 to TRBJ1-1; 7 bases are shared with TRBD1. The missing CDR3 end, 3 residues past where the read stops, is filled in from the germline J gene. CDR1 is SGHTA, CDR2 FQGTGA, per germline. CDR3 length equals 13 residues.

This clone appeared many times. The read ends 3 residues before the CDR3 terminus; that terminus is restored from the germline J gene. The chain employs TRBV6-1 and TRBJ2-5, with 10 bases aligning to TRBD2. The CDR3 spans 16 residues. The germline V gene encodes CDR1 MNHNS and CDR2 SASEGT. With V trimmed by 4 bases and J by 1 base, 6 bases remained unmatched. The sequenced part of the CDR3 DNA is TGTGCCAGCAGTGCAGGACTAGCGGAGTTCCAAGAGACC. Translating gives CASSAGLAEFQET. The entire CDR3 is CASSAGLAEFQETQYF.

This clone was picked up many times. Read coverage stops 3 residues before the CDR3 terminus; the germline J gene supplies the remainder. V usage is TRBV6-2 or TRBV6-3 and J usage is TRBJ2-1; 9 bases align to TRBD2. This CDR3 has 17 residues. J was trimmed by 3 bases and V by 0 bases; bases with no gene match: 6. Germline V gives CDR1 MNHEY, CDR2 SVGEGT. Incomplete CDR3 DNA: TGTGCCAGCAGTTACTCCCCTCCTAGCGGGATCTACAATGAG. Protein product: CASSYSPPSGIYNE. Given in full, the CDR3 is CASSYSPPSGIYNEQFF.

About this clone: The CDR3 end lies 3 residues beyond the end of the read and is filled in from the germline J gene. The J gene is TRBJ2-7, the V gene TRBV6-2 or TRBV6-3; 10 bases agree with TRBD2. Unmatched junction bases numbered 6, after V lost 4 bases and J lost 6 bases. The CDR3 length is 14 residues. Germline lookup yields CDR1 MNHEY and CDR2 SVGEGT. CDR3 DNA, as far as it was read: TGTGCCAGCAGTTCGCTAGCGGGAGTCCCCGAG. Translating gives CASSSLAGVPE. The whole CDR3 protein is CASSSLAGVPEQYF.